The 22 T cell receptor beta chains below were found in one sample sequenced in a study of human T cells and chemical hapten exposure. TCRdb reanalysed the RACE reads using MiXCR and keeps one entry per CDR3 protein. The repertoire includes about 190,000 distinct CDR3 sequences, about 25% of them detected once, and around 2.5% sits in the top ten. Described time point: patch test 3, about 24 weeks after DPC sensitization. As to treatment: therapeutic diphenylcyclopropenone sensitization with weekly scalp DPC. Sequencing used whole blood, obtained in connection with sensitization to the hapten diphenylcyclopropenone (DPC). All receptors derive from a woman aged 40 to 50 with alopecia areata. Some clones in this sample may be carry-over from other donors' samples.

The rearrangement joins TRBV9 to TRBJ2-5, with a tentative D call TRBD2 (7 bases). The germline CDR1 and CDR2 sequences are SGDLS and YYNGEE. V was pared by 1 base and J by 2 bases, with 12 bases between. This CDR3 is built from 15 residues. The CDR3 sequence: CASSVLGGGQETQYF. The CDR3 DNA is TGTGCCAGCAGCGTATTAGGGGGAGGGCAAGAGACCCAGTACTTC.

This clonotype came up a few times. V is TRBV6-5 and J is TRBJ2-1, with 7 bases that match TRBD2. V lost 5 bases and J lost 4; bases outside the gene matches: 5. CDR1 is MNHEY and CDR2 is SVGAGI in the germline V gene. The CDR3 consists of 14 residues. The CDR3 region has the DNA TGTGCCAGCAGTAAACTAGCGTCATACAATGAGCAGTTCTTC. Translating gives CASSKLASYNEQFF.

This chain uses TRBV28 with TRBJ1-3; possible D gene TRBD1, 6 bases. The CDR3 totals 15 residues. Germline V gene sequence: CDR1 MDHEN, CDR2 SYDVKM. The V and J ends lost 4 bases and 3 bases respectively, with 13 bases between them. The CDR3 spells CASSSGAQGGNTIYF. The CDR3 DNA reads as TGTGCCAGCAGTTCAGGGGCGCAGGGTGGAAACACCATATATTTT. Together with reference TRBV28 and TRBJ1-3, the CDR3 gives the full variable domain: DVKVTQSSRYLVKRTGEKVFLECVQDMDHENMFWYRQDPGLGLRLIYFSYDVKMKEKGDIPEGYSVSREKKERFSLILESASTNQTSMYLCASSSGAQGGNTIYFGEGSWLTVV.

The rearrangement links TRBV20-1 to TRBJ2-5, with D tentatively TRBD2 (5 bases). From germline, CDR1 is DFQATT and CDR2 SNEGSKA (reference sequence). Trimming removed 6 bases from V and 6 bases from J, with 17 bases in between. This CDR3 contains 13 residues. The CDR3 DNA follows: TGCAGTGCCCAGTCACGGGGTTGGAAGACCCAGTACTTC. This encodes CSAQSRGWKTQYF.

This clonotype came up a few times. J is TRBJ1-2 and V is TRBV7-9; D unclear. Germline assignment: CDR1 SEHNR and CDR2 FQNEAQ (reference sequence). Trimming removed 5 bases at V and 8 bases at J, with 9 bases between. The CDR3 loop spans 11 amino acids. The CDR3: CASSMGGGYTF. The CDR3 bases are TGTGCCAGCAGCATGGGTGGCGGCTACACCTTC.

The genes are TRBV28 and TRBJ2-1; 11 positions match TRBD1. V gave up 5 bases and J gave up 8 bases; unmatched junction bases: 11. Germline values: CDR1 MDHEN, CDR2 SYDVKM. The CDR3 contains 16 residues. CDR3 DNA sequence: TGTGCCAGCAGTATGATCGGACAGGGGGCTTTGTATGAGCAGTTCTTC. This sequence encodes CASSMIGQGALYEQFF.

A few counts support this clonotype. V is TRBV4-2 and J is TRBJ2-5; 7 nucleotides line up with TRBD1. CDR1 and CDR2 (germline): LGHNA, YNFKEQ. Trimming removed 0 bases from V and 2 bases from J; junction bases left unmatched: 3. This CDR3 is built from 15 residues. In DNA, the CDR3 is TGTGCCAGCAGCCAAGAGGGCAGGGGGCAAGAGACCCAGTACTTC. This codes for CASSQEGRGQETQYF.

As for this clonotype: Being one base from a much bigger clone, this may be a read error. As the CDR3 is not closed by the conserved phenylalanine or tryptophan, this likely results from a read error. CDR3 sequence: CSVELKGGYTS. In nucleotides, the CDR3 is TGCAGCGTTGAATTAAAGGGAGGCTACACCTCC. This chain connects TRBV29-1 to TRBJ1-2; D is ambiguous. Trimming cost V 2 bases and J 8 bases, with 9 bases left between them. This CDR3 contains 11 residues. Per germline, CDR1 SQVTM and CDR2 ANQGSEA.

This chain joins TRBV29-1 and TRBJ2-1; 12 bases agree with TRBD2. This CDR3 spans 14 amino acids. J gave up 7 bases and V 7 bases, and 8 bases lay outside the gene matches. The germline V gene has CDR1 SQVTM and CDR2 ANQGSEA. For the CDR3, the DNA is TGCAGCGCCAGACTAGCGGGAGTTGTAAATGAGCAGTTCTTC. Protein product: CSARLAGVVNEQFF.

The chain has TRBV4-2 and TRBJ2-1; 10 nucleotides line up with TRBD2. V trimming: 1 base; J trimming: 10 bases; junction bases outside the gene matches: 10. The CDR3 has 16 residues. Germline values: CDR1 LGHNA, CDR2 YNFKEQ. The CDR3 DNA sequence: TGTGCCAGCAGCCAAGGAGCGAGCGGGAGGGCCGGAGAGCAGTTCTTC. Translation: CASSQGASGRAGEQFF.

The chain is built from TRBV3-2 and TRBJ2-1; TRBD2, the D gene given by the table, was not confirmed from the DNA. TRBV3-2 is a known pseudogene. The CDR3 is made up of 18 amino acids. This chain's CDR3 is CASSQEGLAGAPYNEQFF. The CDR3 DNA sequence: TGTGCCAGCAGCCAAGAGGGACTAGCGGGCGCTCCCTACAATGAGCAGTTCTTC.

This clonotype turned up a few times. The chain combines TRBV6-5 with TRBJ1-3; D remains unclear. The CDR3 is 15 amino acids. Trimming removed 0 bases from V and 3 bases from J, with 9 bases in between. Per the germline V gene, CDR1 is MNHEY and CDR2 is SVGAGI. CDR3 residues: CASSYSGPYGNTIYF. The CDR3 DNA reads TGTGCCAGCAGTTACTCGGGCCCATATGGAAACACCATATATTTT.

There are a few counts of this clonotype. This rearrangement joins TRBV11-2 to TRBJ2-1; 9 nucleotides line up with TRBD2. This CDR3 spans 14 amino acids. With 6 bases clipped from V and 9 bases from J, the junction kept 9 bases outside the gene matches. Germline V gene sequence: CDR1 SGHAT, CDR2 FQNNGV. For the CDR3, the DNA is TGTGCCAGCAGGGGGACTAGCAGAGTTATTGAGCAGTTCTTC. It is translated as CASRGTSRVIEQFF.

The chain uses TRBV5-1 and TRBJ2-7; 10 bases map to TRBD2. The J segment lost 7 bases and the V segment lost 4 bases, leaving 5 bases of the junction unmatched. The CDR3 has 13 residues. The V gene's germline CDR1 is SGHRS and CDR2 YFSETQ. CDR3 coding DNA: TGCGCCAGCAGCCCCATAGCGGGAGGTGAGCAGTACTTC. This translates into CASSPIAGGEQYF.

The rearrangement links TRBV5-5 to TRBJ2-3; D call uncertain. There are 12 residues in the CDR3. Trimming removed 0 bases from V and 9 bases from J, with 8 bases in between. The V gene's germline CDR1 is SGHKS and CDR2 YYEKEE (reference sequence). The DNA for the CDR3 is TGTGCCAGCAGCTTGGAGGTAGGCACGCAGTATTTT. This sequence encodes CASSLEVGTQYF. Drawing the rest from reference TRBV5-5 and TRBJ2-3, the complete variable domain is DAGVTQSPTHLIKTRGQQVTLRCSPISGHKSVSWYQQVLGQGPQFIFQYYEKEERGRGNFPDRFSARQFPNYSSELNVNALLLGDSALYLCASSLEVGTQYFGPGTRLTVL.

The DNA of the CDR3 is TGTGCCAGCAGTTACTCGTCAGGCGGTCAGCCCCAGCATTTT. Its translation: CASSYSSGGQPQHF. The gene calls are TRBV6-5 and TRBJ1-5; D uncertain. V was trimmed by 0 bases and J by 6 bases, leaving 9 bases between them. The CDR3 is made up of 14 amino acids. The germline V gene has CDR1 MNHEY and CDR2 SVGAGI.

The CDR3 loop reads CSAPSGTQETQYF. CDR3 DNA: TGCAGTGCTCCTAGCGGGACTCAAGAGACCCAGTACTTC. The V and J genes are TRBV20-1 and TRBJ2-5; TRBD2 matches at 9 bases. CDR3 length: 13 residues. Germline V gives CDR1 DFQATT, CDR2 SNEGSKA (reference sequence). V lost 5 bases to trimming and J lost 2 bases; unmatched junction nucleotides: 3.

The V and J genes are TRBV6-5 and TRBJ1-1; perhaps TRBD1 as D (5 bases). V was clipped by 0 bases and J by 6 bases, with 8 bases between them. The CDR3 spans 13 residues. The germline CDR1 and CDR2 sequences are MNHEY and SVGAGI. Written as DNA, the CDR3 is TGTGCCAGCAGTTACTCGGGGGTTGCTGAAGCTTTCTTT. It translates to CASSYSGVAEAFF.

The V gene is TRBV20-1, the J gene TRBJ1-6; D may be TRBD1 (6 bases). V was shortened by 6 bases and J by 8 bases, with 14 bases between the two germline ends. The CDR3 is made up of 13 amino acids. Germline-derived CDR1 and CDR2 are DFQATT and SNEGSKA (reference sequence). The CDR3 DNA reads as TGCAGTGCAAGACAGGCCCCTGATTCACCCCTCCACTTT. As protein: CSARQAPDSPLHF.

The V gene is TRBV29-1, the J gene TRBJ1-2; no clear D gene. Trimming took off 8 bases at V and 4 bases at J, with 11 bases between the two ends. This CDR3 is 11 amino acids long. CDR1 and CDR2 (germline): SQVTM, ANQGSEA. CDR3 nucleotides: TGCAGCTTTCCGGAGGCCTATGGCTACACCTTC. Translated: CSFPEAYGYTF.

This clonotype was detected once. The chain links TRBV11-1 to TRBJ2-7; 7 bases match TRBD2. From germline, CDR1 is SGHAT and CDR2 FQDESV (reference sequence). The CDR3 sequence is 14 residues long. V gave up 2 bases and J gave up 6 bases; unmatched junction bases: 7. CDR3 sequence: CASSLRRETGEQYF. The CDR3 DNA follows: TGTGCCAGCAGCTTACGGCGGGAGACGGGCGAGCAGTACTTC.

This chain connects TRBV7-9 to TRBJ2-5, with 7 bases identical to TRBD2. Trimming at V came to 1 base and at J to 5 bases, leaving 10 bases not matched to a gene. Looked up from germline, CDR1 is SEHNR and CDR2 is FQNEAQ (reference sequence). This CDR3 has 16 residues. In DNA form, the CDR3 reads TGTGCCAGCAGCTTAGGGGGGGGTAGCCAGACGGAGACCCAGTACTTC. It is translated as CASSLGGGSQTETQYF.